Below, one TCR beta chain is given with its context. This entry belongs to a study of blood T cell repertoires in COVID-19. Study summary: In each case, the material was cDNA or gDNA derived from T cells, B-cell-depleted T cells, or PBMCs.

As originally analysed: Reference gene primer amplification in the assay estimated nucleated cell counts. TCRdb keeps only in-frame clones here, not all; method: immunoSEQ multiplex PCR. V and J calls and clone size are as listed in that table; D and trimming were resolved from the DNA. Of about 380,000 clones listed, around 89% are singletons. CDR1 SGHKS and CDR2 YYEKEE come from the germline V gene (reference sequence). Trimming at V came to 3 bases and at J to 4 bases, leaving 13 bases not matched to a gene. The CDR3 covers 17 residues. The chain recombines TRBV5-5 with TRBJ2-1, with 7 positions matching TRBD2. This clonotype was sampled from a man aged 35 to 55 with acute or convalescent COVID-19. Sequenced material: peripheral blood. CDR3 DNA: TGTGCCAGCAGCTCTGATAAGCGGGGAGTTAGGTACAATGAGCAGTTCTTC. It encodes CASSSDKRGVRYNEQFF.